The 20 T cell receptor beta chains given below trace back to one sample, sequenced in a study of T cell repertoires in cytomegalovirus infection. TCRdb called the reads again in MiXCR, with one record for every CDR3 protein. This table has 150,000 to 200,000 distinct CDR3 sequences, around an eighth appearing once. The sequenced material came from PBMCs. Receptors originate from a human donor in good health (CMV status not recorded). Some clones in this sample may be carry-over from other donors' samples.

This chain links TRBV7-3 with TRBJ2-3; the D gene could be TRBD1 or TRBD2 (5 bases each). The germline gives CDR1 SGHTA, CDR2 FQGTGA. The V and J ends lost 2 bases and 1 base respectively, with 10 bases between them. CDR3 size: 15 residues. In DNA, the CDR3 is TGTGCCAGCAGCTTACAGGGAGAAGGCACAGATACGCAGTATTTT. This encodes CASSLQGEGTDTQYF.

The rearrangement joins TRBV20-1 to TRBJ2-3; 9 bases map to TRBD2. The CDR3 is 17 residues long. V dropped 7 bases and J dropped 2; count of bases not matched to a gene: 16. Germline V gives CDR1 DFQATT, CDR2 SNEGSKA (reference sequence). In DNA form, the CDR3 reads TGCAGTGGAGTCGGTAGCGGGGGCCTACTCCACACAGATACGCAGTATTTT. Its protein is CSGVGSGGLLHTDTQYF.

CDR3 in DNA: TGTGCCAGCAGCTTTTCCATGACAGACCAAGAGACCCAGTACTTC. Protein sequence: CASSFSMTDQETQYF. V gene TRBV11-3 combines with J gene TRBJ2-5, with D possibly being TRBD1 (5 bases). The CDR3 runs to 15 residues. Germline CDR1 SGHNT, CDR2 YENEEA. V lost 3 bases, J lost 0 bases, and 11 bases lay in between. Using reference TRBV11-3 and TRBJ2-5 for the parts outside the CDR3, the full variable domain is EAGVVQSPRYKIIEKKQPVAFWCNPISGHNTLYWYLQNLGQGPELLIRYENEEAVDDSQLPKDRFSAERLKGVDSTLKIQPAELGDSAVYLCASSFSMTDQETQYFGPGTRLLVL.

The chain recombines TRBV20-1 with TRBJ2-3; 14 positions agree with TRBD2. This CDR3 spans 15 amino acids. Germline V CDR1 and CDR2: DFQATT, SNEGSKA (reference sequence). Trimming removed 6 bases from V and 4 bases from J; junction bases left unmatched: 6. The CDR3 nucleotides are TGCAGTGCGAGACTAGCGGGGGGGCCAGCAGATACGCAGTATTTT. Protein sequence: CSARLAGGPADTQYF.

This chain uses TRBV29-1 with TRBJ1-2; no definite D call. CDR3 length: 12 residues. Germline CDR1 SQVTM, CDR2 ANQGSEA. V shed 7 bases and J shed 8 bases, with 17 bases lying between them. CDR3 nucleotides: TGCAGCGCGGAAGAGGGAATGGACGGCTACACCTTC. Encoded protein: CSAEEGMDGYTF. The full variable domain, in which reference TRBV29-1 and TRBJ1-2 provide the parts outside the CDR3, is SAVISQKPSRDICQRGTSLTIQCQVDSQVTMMFWYRQQPGQSLTLIATANQGSEATYESGFVIDKFPISRPNLTFSTLTVSNMSPEDSSIYLCSAEEGMDGYTFGSGTRLTVV.

This clonotype was detected ten times or more. This CDR3 reads CASSLAPEQFF. In DNA, the CDR3 is TGTGCCAGCAGCTTAGCCCCTGAGCAGTTCTTC. The V call is TRBV7-2, the J call TRBJ2-1; D call uncertain. V dropped 0 bases and J dropped 9 bases, with 3 bases sitting between them. There are 11 residues in the CDR3. The germline V gene encodes CDR1 SGHTA and CDR2 FQGNSA.

V usage is TRBV19 and J usage is TRBJ2-1, with D hard to call. CDR3 size: 13 residues. The V end lost 5 bases, the J end lost 6 bases, and 11 bases lay between the germline ends. The germline gives CDR1 LNHDA, CDR2 SQIVND (reference sequence). CDR3: CASSPGWRNEQFF. For the CDR3, the DNA is TGTGCCAGTAGTCCCGGATGGCGCAATGAGCAGTTCTTC.

V and J are TRBV14 and TRBJ2-1; no reliable D call. CDR3 size: 14 residues. Per the germline V gene, CDR1 is SGHDN and CDR2 is FVKESK. V lost 5 bases and J lost 0, with 8 bases in between. The CDR3 spells CASSFLSSYNEQFF. The CDR3 nucleotides are TGTGCCAGCAGCTTCCTGAGCTCCTACAATGAGCAGTTCTTC.

This clonotype was detected many times. V gene TRBV7-2 combines with J gene TRBJ2-5; D gene uncertain. Germline CDR1 and CDR2: SGHTA and FQGNSA. The CDR3 has 13 residues. Trimming cost V 0 bases and J 1 base, with 3 bases left between them. This CDR3 is CASSLALQETQYF. The DNA of the CDR3 is TGTGCCAGCAGCTTAGCCCTCCAAGAGACCCAGTACTTC.

Many counts were recorded for this clonotype. For the CDR3, the DNA is TGCAGTGCGCTGGAGACGATTCATGAAAAACTGTTTTTT. Translated, it gives CSALETIHEKLFF. The chain uses TRBV20-1 and TRBJ1-4; D is unclear. Germline V gives CDR1 DFQATT, CDR2 SNEGSKA (reference sequence). The CDR3 covers 13 residues. Trimming pared 6 bases from V and 6 bases from J, leaving 14 bases between.

In its sample, this clonotype was seen many times. The chain employs TRBV15 and TRBJ1-2; D ambiguous. CDR1 is LNHNV, CDR2 YYDKDF, per germline (reference sequence). Trimming cost V 2 bases and J 2 bases, with 21 bases left between them. There are 18 residues in the CDR3. The CDR3 coding sequence is TGTGCCACCAGCAGATTCCCCCCGCAGAGGAGTTCCAACTATGGCTACACCTTC. Amino acid sequence: CATSRFPPQRSSNYGYTF.

The table lists this clonotype with many counts. The genes are TRBV4-1 and TRBJ1-1, with D perhaps TRBD1 (5 bases). This CDR3 region has 15 residues. CDR1 is MGHRA, CDR2 YSYEKL, per germline. Trimming took off 4 bases at V and 1 base at J, with 13 bases between the two ends. CDR3: CASSPKGGANTEAFF. The CDR3 coding sequence is TGCGCCAGCAGCCCAAAAGGAGGGGCGAACACTGAAGCTTTCTTT.

The chain combines TRBV14 with TRBJ2-7; TRBD1 agrees at 7 bases. With V trimmed by 0 bases and J by 4 bases, 3 bases remained unmatched. There are 14 residues in the CDR3. Looked up from germline, CDR1 is SGHDN and CDR2 is FVKESK. CDR3 DNA sequence: TGTGCCAGCAGCCAAGATCACAGGGGATACGAGCAGTACTTC. This encodes CASSQDHRGYEQYF.

In its sample, this clonotype was seen a few times. V usage is TRBV7-9 and J usage is TRBJ1-5; D not certain. The CDR3 runs 14 residues. V was trimmed by 1 base and J by 2 bases, leaving 6 bases between them. Germline V gives CDR1 SEHNR, CDR2 FQNEAQ (reference sequence). This chain's CDR3 is CASSLGDGNQPQHF. The CDR3, as DNA: TGTGCCAGCAGCTTAGGAGACGGCAATCAGCCCCAGCATTTT.

Ten or more counts support this clonotype. The chain carries TRBV7-2 and TRBJ2-3; perhaps TRBD1 as D (6 bases). Between the trimmed V and J ends, which lost 5 bases and 6 bases, there was a span of 9 bases. The germline V gene encodes CDR1 SGHTA and CDR2 FQGNSA. The CDR3 length is 12 residues. The CDR3 nucleotides read TGTGCCAGCAGCAAGGGGGTGGATACGCAGTATTTT. It translates to CASSKGVDTQYF.

The gene calls are TRBV6-6 and TRBJ2-7, with 7 bases that match TRBD2. The germline V gene has CDR1 MNHNY and CDR2 SVGAGI (reference sequence). Losses at the gene ends were 0 bases for V and 4 bases for J; bases not matched to a gene: 9. The CDR3 runs to 16 residues. The chain's CDR3 is CASSYSIGRSKYEQYF. The CDR3 DNA sequence: TGTGCCAGCAGTTACTCAATCGGGAGGAGTAAGTACGAGCAGTACTTC.

V and J are TRBV9 and TRBJ2-3, with D unclear. Germline V lookup: CDR1 SGDLS, CDR2 YYNGEE. This CDR3 is built from 14 residues. Trimming left V 2 bases short and J 2 bases short, with 9 bases between. CDR3 DNA: TGTGCCAGCAGCGTTTACAGTGTCACAGATACGCAGTATTTT. Translating gives CASSVYSVTDTQYF.

This clonotype was found many times. V and J are TRBV12-3 or TRBV12-4 and TRBJ2-1; D not resolved. With 2 bases removed from V and 8 bases from J, the gap between germline ends came to 7 bases. The CDR3 is 12 amino acids. The chain's CDR3 is CASSLKIHEQFF. CDR3 nucleotides: TGTGCCAGCAGTTTAAAGATCCATGAGCAGTTCTTC.

This sequence joins TRBV6-6 and TRBJ1-5; weak D call: TRBD1 (5 bases). Germline CDR1 MNHNY, CDR2 SVGAGI (reference sequence). The CDR3 is 13 amino acids. Deletions cut 8 bases from V and 9 bases from J, with 17 bases between. The CDR3 sequence: CASLGAGRLPQHF. In DNA form, the CDR3 reads TGTGCCAGCTTAGGGGCAGGGAGGTTGCCCCAGCATTTT.

This clonotype was counted between two and nine times. This chain connects TRBV28 to TRBJ1-5; perhaps TRBD1 as D (6 bases). The CDR3 is 15 residues long. Germline V gives CDR1 MDHEN, CDR2 SYDVKM. V dropped 6 bases and J dropped 5 bases, with 17 bases sitting between them. The CDR3 reads CASSPPGTNHQPQHF. The CDR3 coding sequence is TGTGCCAGCAGCCCCCCGGGGACAAACCATCAGCCCCAGCATTTT.